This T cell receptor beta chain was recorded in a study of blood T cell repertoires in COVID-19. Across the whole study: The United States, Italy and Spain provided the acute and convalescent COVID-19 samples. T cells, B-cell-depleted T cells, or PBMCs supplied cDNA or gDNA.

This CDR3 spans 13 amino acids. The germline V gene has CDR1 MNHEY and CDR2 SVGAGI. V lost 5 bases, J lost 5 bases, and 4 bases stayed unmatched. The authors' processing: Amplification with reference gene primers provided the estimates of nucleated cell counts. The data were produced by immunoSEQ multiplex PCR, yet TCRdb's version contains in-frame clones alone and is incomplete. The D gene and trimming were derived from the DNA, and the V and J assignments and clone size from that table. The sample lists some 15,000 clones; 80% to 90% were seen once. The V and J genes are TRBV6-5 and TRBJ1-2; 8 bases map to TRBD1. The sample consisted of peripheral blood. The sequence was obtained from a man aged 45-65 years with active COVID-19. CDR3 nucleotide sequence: TGTGCCAGCAGTCAGGGGGCCTTGTATGGCTACACCTTC. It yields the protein CASSQGALYGYTF.